The 7 T cell receptor beta chains given below trace back to one sample, sequenced in a study of T cells in Graves' hyperthyroidism and ophthalmopathy. Amplified TCR beta CDR3 regions derived from RNA transcripts. During a first-round RT-PCR of the TCR CDR3, the HTBI primer set was used. TCRdb analysed the multiplex PCR reads with MiXCR anew, one entry per CDR3 protein. The sample has 250,000 to 400,000 distinct CDR3 sequences, about an eighth seen once; the top ten hold almost 35%. The sequenced sample was blood. All receptors derive from a woman aged 40 to 50 with Graves' ophthalmopathy.

This clonotype was counted at least ten times. The J gene is TRBJ2-7, the V gene TRBV27; TRBD2 matches 11 bases. The CDR3 sequence is 17 residues long. Germline-derived CDR1 and CDR2 are MNHEY and SMNVEV (reference sequence). Trimming removed 5 bases from V and 6 bases from J; junction bases left unmatched: 15. The CDR3 sequence is CASSIISGGASVSEQYF. The CDR3 DNA reads as TGTGCCAGCAGTATCATTAGCGGGGGGGCTTCAGTCTCCGAGCAGTACTTC.

J is TRBJ1-1 and V is TRBV5-4, with 7 bases aligning to TRBD1. This CDR3 is 15 amino acids long. Germline values: CDR1 SGHNT, CDR2 YYREEE (reference sequence). The V segment lost 8 bases and the J segment 6 bases; nucleotides outside the gene matches: 16. The CDR3, as DNA: TGTGCCAGTTATCGACAGGGAAGGGGGTTCGCTGAAGCTTTCTTT. It encodes CASYRQGRGFAEAFF.

This clonotype has a handful of counts. V gene TRBV4-1 combines with J gene TRBJ2-7; D not resolved. Germline V gene lookup returns CDR1 MGHRA and CDR2 YSYEKL. The CDR3 spans 13 residues. Trimming took 2 bases from V and 3 from J, leaving 8 bases between them. DNA of the CDR3: TGCGCCAGCAGCCAATTTGCCGGCTACGAGCAGTACTTC. Translated: CASSQFAGYEQYF.

The chain links TRBV20-1 to TRBJ2-3, with a possible D match to TRBD1 (5 bases). Trimming took 6 bases from V and 2 from J, leaving 15 bases between them. Germline assignment: CDR1 DFQATT and CDR2 SNEGSKA (reference sequence). The CDR3 length is 14 residues. CDR3 coding DNA: TGCAGTGCCTTAACGCGGACAAACACAGATACGCAGTATTTT. Translated, it gives CSALTRTNTDTQYF.

This clonotype was observed many times. The chain employs TRBV20-1 and TRBJ2-2; perhaps TRBD2 as D (6 bases). Germline V gene sequence: CDR1 DFQATT, CDR2 SNEGSKA (reference sequence). This CDR3 spans 14 amino acids. V was clipped by 3 bases and J by 4 bases, with 12 bases between them. The CDR3 is CSASKEGRTGELFF. As DNA, the CDR3 is TGCAGTGCTAGTAAGGAGGGCCGCACCGGGGAGCTGTTTTTT.

This clonotype appeared many times. The rearrangement links TRBV3-1 to TRBJ2-3, with 14 nucleotides matching TRBD2. Trimming at V came to 3 bases and at J to 3 bases, leaving 8 bases not matched to a gene. The CDR3 length is 18 residues. Germline V lookup: CDR1 LGHDT, CDR2 YNNKEL (reference sequence). CDR3 coding DNA: TGTGCCAGCAGCCACCTCCAGACTAGCGGGGGGGCGACAGATACGCAGTATTTT. Protein sequence: CASSHLQTSGGATDTQYF.

The table lists this clonotype with many counts. V is TRBV5-5 and J is TRBJ1-1; 8 nucleotides match TRBD1. The CDR3 totals 15 residues. The germline gives CDR1 SGHKS, CDR2 YYEKEE (reference sequence). The V segment lost 0 bases and the J segment 5 bases; nucleotides outside the gene matches: 6. The CDR3 reads CASSLETRGHTEAFF. CDR3 sequence (DNA): TGTGCCAGCAGCTTGGAAACCAGGGGGCATACTGAAGCTTTCTTT.